What follows describes a single TCR beta chain. Its antigen remains unknown. The germline V gene encodes CDR1 MDHEN and CDR2 SYDVKM. The CDR3 is 11 residues long. This sample is part of a study of identical twins. Study-wide results and caveats: The presence of invariant MAIT and iNKT cells could partly confound analyses of zero-insertion sequences.

A universal primer site arose from template switching, and cDNA bore unique molecular identifiers. TCRdb re-called the 5' RACE reads through MiXCR, storing one row per CDR3 protein. Of hundreds of thousands of distinct CDR3 sequences in the sample, about 20% are singletons; the top ten hold around 0.5%. These data were likewise used in another study, on yellow fever vaccine responses in identical twins.

Sequenced input: CD4+ T cells sorted from blood. This clonotype was obtained from a woman between 18 and 29 years old in good health. The chain employs TRBV28 and TRBJ2-7, with 9 positions matching TRBD1. The CDR3 here is CASSDRGEQYV. The CDR3 bases are TGCGCCAGCTCGGACAGGGGCGAGCAGTACGTC.